One T cell receptor (beta chain) is described in this entry. Its cognate antigen has yet to be identified. Qualities for individual bases were not recorded, and no much larger clone is one base off. The source of the sample is a study of a mutant IDH1 vaccine in newly diagnosed glioma (dated by TCRdb to the early 2020s). For context, the study as a whole: The roughly 32 treated patients were 62.5% male and roughly 40% female, with a mean age of 40.4 years. Peripheral blood was drawn at six visits: V03 (baseline), V05, V07, V10, V12 and V13. Prior to enrollment, patients had been given standard therapy consisting of radiotherapy alone, temozolomide alone, or radiochemotherapy with temozolomide, with the combination given to most patients. For exploratory analyses, about two dozen treated patients had longitudinal TCRB deep sequencing done wherever samples were available. Beyond this particular receptor, the publication reports: Selection of PBMC samples for TCRB deep sequencing was based on availability. Across multiple MHC alleles, vaccine-induced immune responses were seen in 90% to 95% of patients. It was noted by the authors that analyses of patient blood samples could not be reproduced owing to sample limitations. No apparent relationship was observed between pseudoprogression and alterations in the top peripheral T cell clonotypes detected by TCRB sequencing.

CDR1 and CDR2, looked up from the germline V gene (reference sequence), are DFQATT and SNEGSKA. V drops 3 bases and J drops 1 base, leaving 3 bases in between. The CDR3 holds 11 amino acids from the cysteine to the phenylalanine. CDR3 DNA only is kept here, 33 bases in frame from base 1. The sample's time point label, in plain terms: baseline, week 1 (first vaccination visit). What this sample's treatment or condition label stands for: pre-vaccination baseline after standard-of-care therapy. The donors had newly diagnosed IDH1-mutant astrocytomas of WHO grade 3 or 4 that showed loss of nuclear ATRX. The samples were drawn from NOA16, a multicentre, single-arm, open-label phase I trial in Germany that tested a mutant IDH1 peptide vaccine in humans for the first time. Visit V03 blood draws served as the baseline sample for immunogenicity testing. The DNeasy Blood and Tissue Kit was used to extract genomic DNA from EDTA blood for TCRB sequencing.

The library relied on the immunoSEQ multiplex PCR assay. Rearranged TCR beta chain sequences were amplified with the hsTCRB Kit following the manufacturer's protocol. An Illumina MiSeq was used to sequence the TCRB libraries. Per the original workflow: The proprietary platform of the kit vendor was used for demultiplexing, trimming and gene mapping. The table was pulled from immuneACCESS by TCRdb, which kept in-frame rearrangements only. Such tables lose some clones; where checked, under half of the loss comes from unresolved V genes, and the rest has no known cause. V, J and clone size are taken as reported in that table, and D and trimming were inferred from the DNA itself. This sample lists about 92,000 clones; 80% to 90% were detected once. The ten largest make up roughly 6.8% of the sample.

The sample was PBMCs, taken from a glioma patient treated with radiotherapy, temozolomide or both. Recombination linked TRBV20-1 to TRBJ2-5; too little of a D gene remains to name it. The clonotype originates from a woman aged 50 to 60 with glioma. The DNA is TGCAGTGCTAGGGCCCAAGAGACCCAGTACTTC. Its amino acids are CSARAQETQYF.